This is a list of T cell receptor beta chains from one sample in a study of OX40 agonist ivuxolimab in advanced cancers. Assay: immunoSEQ multiplex PCR; the TCRdb copy retains only in-frame clones and omits some. The profile covers 30,000 to 35,000 clones, with roughly 80% appearing a single time and roughly 15% taken by the ten largest. Sequenced material: CD4+ or CD8+ T cells sorted from blood, taken in a trial of the OX40 agonist ivuxolimab. Receptor source: an adult with an advanced solid tumor such as melanoma, head and neck, liver or kidney cancer. CDR3s include the opening cysteine and the closing phenylalanine or tryptophan. Fields, in order: V gene, J gene, D gene, clone size, CDR3 DNA, CDR3 protein. The D gene is left open where the match is weak. Clone size is not always given. Where it is, it says once, few, many or a class for expanded clones.

TRBV11-1	TRBJ1-2	NA	few	TGTGCCAGCAGCTTAGATCCCGGGCGGAACGGCTACACCTTC	CASSLDPGRNGYTF
TRBV19	TRBJ2-7	TRBD2	few	TGTGCCAGTAGTACCCTAGCGGGAAATTTACCCTACGAGCAGTACTTC	CASSTLAGNLPYEQYF
TRBV7-3	TRBJ2-2	NA	NA	TGTGCCAGCAGCTACACGAACACCGGGGAGCTGTTTTTT	CASSYTNTGELFF
TRBV9	TRBJ2-7	NA	NA	TGTGCCAGCACCCCAGGCGGGCGGGTGAACGAGCAGTACTTC	CASTPGGRVNEQYF
TRBV6-1	TRBJ2-7	TRBD2	NA	TGTGCCAGCAGTGAAGTGACTAGCGGGAGACACGAGCAGTACTTC	CASSEVTSGRHEQYF
TRBV19	TRBJ2-1	TRBD2	NA	TGTGCCAGTAGTTCACTGACTAGCGGGAGTTTCAATGAGCAGTTCTTC	CASSSLTSGSFNEQFF
TRBV4-1	TRBJ2-2	TRBD2	NA	TGCGCCAGCAGCCAAGGTGTACTAGCGTACACCGGGGAGCTGTTTTTT	CASSQGVLAYTGELFF
TRBV5-8	TRBJ1-2	NA	NA	TGTGCCAGCAGCACGGACACATTTAACTATGGCTACACCTTC	CASSTDTFNYGYTF
TRBV28	TRBJ2-1	TRBD2	NA	TGTGCCAGCCTGGGACTAGCGGGGTGGAGCTCCTACAATGAGCAGTTCTTC	CASLGLAGWSSYNEQFF
TRBV19	TRBJ1-5	TRBD1	few	TGTGCCAGTAGTGGACAGGGCTTCAATCAGCCCCAGCATTTT	CASSGQGFNQPQHF
TRBV5-1	TRBJ1-6	TRBD1	NA	TGCGCCAGCAGCAGACAGGGGGGGGATTCACCCCTCCACTTT	CASSRQGGDSPLHF
TRBV28	TRBJ1-3	NA	once	TGTGCCAGCAGTTTCCCTCCGCAGTCGTTCTCTGGAAACACCATATATTTT	CASSFPPQSFSGNTIYF
TRBV19	TRBJ2-5	NA	NA	TGTGCCAGTAGTGCCACACGGGCTCCAGAAGAGACCCAGTACTTC	CASSATRAPEETQYF
TRBV28	TRBJ2-7	NA	medium-sized	TGTGCCAGCAGTTTAGCGGGCTACGAGCAGTACTTC	CASSLAGYEQYF
TRBV5-4	TRBJ2-3	TRBD1	NA	TGTGCCAGCAGCTTGACAGGACAGGGGGGCACAGATACGCAGTATTTT	CASSLTGQGGTDTQYF
TRBV2	TRBJ2-7	NA	NA	TGTGCCAGCCGCGGACCCACCGCCTACGAGCAGTACTTC	CASRGPTAYEQYF
TRBV7-5	TRBJ1-2	NA	NA	TGTGCCAGCAGCCCCCCCGGGACAGGGGATGGCTACACCTTC	CASSPPGTGDGYTF
TRBV5-1	TRBJ2-5	TRBD1	NA	TGCGCCAGCAGCTTGGGTCTGCAGGGGGTACAAGAGACCCAGTACTTC	CASSLGLQGVQETQYF
TRBV7-9	TRBJ2-5	NA	NA	TGTGCCAGCAGCCCCGGGGCGGTGGTGGAGACCCAGTACTTC	CASSPGAVVETQYF
TRBV9	TRBJ2-5	NA	NA	TGTGCCAGCAGCGTAGAAGACGGGAGCCACAGAGAGACCCAGTACTTC	CASSVEDGSHRETQYF
TRBV13	TRBJ2-5	TRBD2	NA	TGTGCCAGCAGTCGGATTAGCGGGATCCAAGAGACCCAGTACTTC	CASSRISGIQETQYF
TRBV11-1	TRBJ2-1	TRBD2	once	TGTGCCAGCAGCTTAGCTAGCGGGAGGCCTTACAATGAGCAGTTCTTC	CASSLASGRPYNEQFF